The 9 T cell receptor beta chains reported below all come from one sample, sequenced in a study of blood T cell repertoires in COVID-19. Some clones are missing from TCRdb's copy, which holds only in-frame ones; the method was immunoSEQ multiplex PCR. Altogether 250,000 to 400,000 clones are present, around nine tenths being singletons, with the ten largest covering around 2.5%. Sequences were obtained from PBMCs or T cells enriched from blood (not recorded which). The receptor source for this set is a man between 60 and 70 years old who had recovered from COVID-19.

The V and J genes are TRBV12-3 or TRBV12-4 and TRBJ2-5; D is perhaps TRBD2 (5 bases). V was clipped by 3 bases and J by 5 bases, with 10 bases between them. The CDR3 loop spans 13 amino acids. The CDR3 protein is CASSFLWEETQYF. In nucleotides, the CDR3 is TGTGCCAGCAGTTTTTTGTGGGAGGAGACCCAGTACTTC.

This chain joins TRBV9 and TRBJ2-1, with 16 bases aligning to TRBD2. CDR1 is SGDLS and CDR2 is YYNGEE in the germline V gene. V lost 4 bases and J lost 3; bases outside the gene matches: 4. The CDR3 is 17 amino acids. The CDR3 protein is CASSRGLAGGSYNEQFF. DNA for the CDR3: TGTGCCAGCAGCCGGGGACTAGCGGGGGGGAGCTACAATGAGCAGTTCTTC.

The chain has TRBV6-5 and TRBJ2-7, with 8 bases fitting TRBD1. This CDR3 region has 12 residues. Germline CDR1 reads MNHEY; CDR2 reads SVGAGI. V lost 5 bases, J lost 4 bases, and 1 base stayed unmatched. The CDR3 DNA reads as TGTGCCAGCAGTCGGGACAGGTACGAGCAGTACTTC. Protein: CASSRDRYEQYF.

The V and J genes are TRBV30 and TRBJ2-1, with 10 nucleotides matching TRBD1. The V segment lost 5 bases and the J segment 6 bases; nucleotides outside the gene matches: 4. The CDR3 consists of 13 residues. CDR1 and CDR2 from the germline V gene are GTSNPN and SVGIG (reference sequence). The CDR3, as DNA: TGTGCCTGGGACAGGGGGCCGGTCAATGAGCAGTTCTTC. This gives the protein CAWDRGPVNEQFF.

V gene TRBV7-9 combines with J gene TRBJ1-5; D is ambiguous. Trimming took off 1 base at V and 5 bases at J, with 6 bases between the two ends. Germline V gene sequence: CDR1 SEHNR, CDR2 FQNEAQ (reference sequence). The CDR3 is 13 amino acids. The CDR3 region has the DNA TGTGCCAGCAGCTTAGGTGCAGATCAGCCCCAGCATTTT. Translation: CASSLGADQPQHF.

The J gene is TRBJ2-3, the V gene TRBV3-1 (or the pseudogene TRBV3-2); 7 nucleotides line up with TRBD2. The V gene end was trimmed by 2 bases and the J gene end by 2 bases; junction bases not matched to a gene: 7. Per germline, CDR1 LGHDT and CDR2 YNNKEL (reference sequence). The CDR3 has 16 residues. CDR3 protein: CASSQFGTTPTDTQYF. In nucleotides, the CDR3 is TGTGCCAGCAGCCAATTTGGGACTACCCCCACAGATACGCAGTATTTT.

V usage is TRBV4-2 and J usage is TRBJ2-7, with D possibly being TRBD2 (7 bases). Trimming pared 4 bases from V and 3 bases from J, leaving 16 bases between. This CDR3 has 15 residues. Germline CDR1 reads LGHNA; CDR2 reads YNFKEQ. CDR3 coding DNA: TGTGCCAGCAGCCTAGGGGGGAGGGGACACTACGAGCAGTACTTC. As protein: CASSLGGRGHYEQYF.

The chain links TRBV9 to TRBJ2-7; D not resolved. The germline V and J ends were trimmed by 2 bases and 2 bases, with 11 bases remaining between them. The germline CDR1 and CDR2 sequences are SGDLS and YYNGEE. The CDR3 runs to 14 residues. The CDR3 bases are TGTGCCAGCAGCGTTCAGACTGTACCCTACGAGCAGTACTTC. As protein: CASSVQTVPYEQYF.

The rearrangement joins TRBV5-1 to TRBJ2-7, with a tentative D call TRBD1 (5 bases). The germline gives CDR1 SGHRS, CDR2 YFSETQ. The V end lost 1 base, the J end lost 3 bases, and 11 bases lay between the germline ends. The CDR3 is 14 residues long. CDR3 DNA: TGCGCCAGCAGCTTGCTAGACAGTGTCTACGAGCAGTACTTC. It is translated as CASSLLDSVYEQYF.